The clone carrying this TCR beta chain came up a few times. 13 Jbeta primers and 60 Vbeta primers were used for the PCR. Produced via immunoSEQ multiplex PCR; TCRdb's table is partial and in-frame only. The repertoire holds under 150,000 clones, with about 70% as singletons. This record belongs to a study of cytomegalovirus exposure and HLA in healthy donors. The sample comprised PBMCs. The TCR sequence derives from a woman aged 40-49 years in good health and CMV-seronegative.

CDR3 region: CASSKAELSRTDTQYF. The CDR3 DNA is TGTGCCAGCAGCAAAGCCGAGCTATCCCGCACAGATACGCAGTATTTT. The chain has TRBV21-1 and TRBJ2-3; the table's D call, TRBD2, has no DNA check behind it. TRBV21-1 counts as a pseudogene. The CDR3 length is 16 residues.